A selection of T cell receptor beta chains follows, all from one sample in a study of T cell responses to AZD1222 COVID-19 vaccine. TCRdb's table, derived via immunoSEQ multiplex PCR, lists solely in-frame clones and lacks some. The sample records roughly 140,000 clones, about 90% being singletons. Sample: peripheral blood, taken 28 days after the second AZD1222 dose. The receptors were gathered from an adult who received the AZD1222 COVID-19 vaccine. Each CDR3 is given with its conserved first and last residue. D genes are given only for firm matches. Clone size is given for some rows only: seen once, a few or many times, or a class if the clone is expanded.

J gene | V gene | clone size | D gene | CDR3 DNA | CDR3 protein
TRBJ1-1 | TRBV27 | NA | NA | TGTGCCAGCAGTTATCGGATGAACACTGAAGCTTTCTTT | CASSYRMNTEAFF
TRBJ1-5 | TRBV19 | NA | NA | TGTGCCAGTAGTATAGGAGTTTATAGCAATCAGCCCCAGCATTTT | CASSIGVYSNQPQHF
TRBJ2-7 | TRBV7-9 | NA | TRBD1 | TGTGCCAGCAGCTTAGCGGGACAGGGATTCTACGAGCAGTACTTC | CASSLAGQGFYEQYF
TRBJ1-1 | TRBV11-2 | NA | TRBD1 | TGTGCCAGCAGCTTAGATTGGGCAGGGGGCGAAGCTTTCTTT | CASSLDWAGGEAFF
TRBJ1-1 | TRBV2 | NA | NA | TGTGCCAGCAGTGTCAGCCGGAACACTGAAGCTTTCTTT | CASSVSRNTEAFF
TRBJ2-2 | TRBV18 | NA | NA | TGTGCCAGCTCGCGACAAAAACAGGGTAGAGACGGGGAGCTGTTTTTT | CASSRQKQGRDGELFF
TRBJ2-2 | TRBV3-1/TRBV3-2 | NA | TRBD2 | TGTGCCAGCAGCCAACAAGCGGGAGGCATCGGGGAGCTGTTTTTT | CASSQQAGGIGELFF
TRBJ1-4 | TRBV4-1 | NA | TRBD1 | TGCGCCAGCAGCCAAACAGGGGGAGATGGTGAAAAACTGTTTTTT | CASSQTGGDGEKLFF
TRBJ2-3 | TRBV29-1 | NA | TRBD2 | TGCAGCGTTTCTCTTACTAGCGGGGGGGGCACAGATACGCAGTATTTT | CSVSLTSGGGTDTQYF
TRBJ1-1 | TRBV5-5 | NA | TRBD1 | TGTGCCAGCAGTCCGAAGACAGGGGTTCCGACTGAAGCTTTCTTT | CASSPKTGVPTEAFF
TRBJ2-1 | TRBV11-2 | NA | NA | TGTGCCAGCAGCTTAGATGGGGCCGCCTGGGGACATAGCTACAATGAGCAGTTCTTC | CASSLDGAAWGHSYNEQFF
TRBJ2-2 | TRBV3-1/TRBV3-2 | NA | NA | TGTGCCAGCAGCCAAGACGCCAGGAACACCGGGGAGCTGTTTTTT | CASSQDARNTGELFF
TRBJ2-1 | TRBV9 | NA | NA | TGTGCCAGCAGCCCTTCCAAATTTGAGGTTTCCTACAATGAGCAGTTCTTC | CASSPSKFEVSYNEQFF
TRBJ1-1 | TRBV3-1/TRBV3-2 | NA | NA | TGTGCCAGCAGCCGCCTGGGATGGGGGGAGAACACTGAAGCTTTCTTT | CASSRLGWGENTEAFF
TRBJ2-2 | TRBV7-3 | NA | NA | TGTGCCAGCAGCTCTACAGGGTTCGGCGGGGAGCTGTTTTTT | CASSSTGFGGELFF
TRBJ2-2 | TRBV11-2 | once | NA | TGTGCCAGCAGCTTAGTCCTAGACTTTTCGACCGGGGAGCTGTTTTTT | CASSLVLDFSTGELFF
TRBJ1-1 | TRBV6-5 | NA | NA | TGTGCCAGCAGTTACTCGCCCGGGAACACTGAAGCTTTCTTT | CASSYSPGNTEAFF
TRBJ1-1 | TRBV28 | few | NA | TGTGCCAGCAGTTTAGGGAGACAGACTGAAGCTTTCTTT | CASSLGRQTEAFF
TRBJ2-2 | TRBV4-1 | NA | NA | TGCGCCAGCAGCCAAGTAACCAGGGTTTCCACCGGGGAGCTGTTTTTT | CASSQVTRVSTGELFF
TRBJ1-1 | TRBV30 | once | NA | TGTGCCTGGAAGAGACCGGGTTATGAAGCTTTCTTT | CAWKRPGYEAFF
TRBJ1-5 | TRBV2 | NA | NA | TGTGCCAGCAGACCCGGGATCATGAATCAGCCCCAGCATTTT | CASRPGIMNQPQHF
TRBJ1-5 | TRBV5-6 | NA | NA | TGTGCCAGCAGCCCGACGGAGCAGCCCCAGCATTTT | CASSPTEQPQHF
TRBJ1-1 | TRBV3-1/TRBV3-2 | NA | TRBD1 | TGTGCCAGCAAGTCCCTCGACAGGGGGGGAGAAGCTTTCTTT | CASKSLDRGGEAFF
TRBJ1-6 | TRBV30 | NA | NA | TGTGCCTGGAGCACCGGGGCAATTAATTCACCCCTCCACTTT | CAWSTGAINSPLHF
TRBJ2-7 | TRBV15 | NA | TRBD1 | TGTGCCACCAGCAGAGCTCGACAGGGGAAGGGCTACGAGCAGTACTTC | CATSRARQGKGYEQYF
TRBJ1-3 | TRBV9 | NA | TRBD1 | TGTGCCAGCAGCGCCGTGGACAGGGTTGGAAACACCATATATTTT | CASSAVDRVGNTIYF
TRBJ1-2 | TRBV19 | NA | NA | TGTGCCAGTAGTATAGTGGCGGAAGCTAACTATGGCTACACCTTC | CASSIVAEANYGYTF